The clone carrying this TCR beta chain appeared a few times. This entry comes from a study of T cells after yellow fever vaccination. V was clipped by 4 bases and J by 9 bases; unmatched bases: 4. CDR1 SGHTA and CDR2 FQGTGA come from the germline V gene. The CDR3 runs 15 residues. TCRdb recomputed calls from the 5' RACE reads with MiXCR, one row per CDR3 protein. Of some 600,000 distinct CDR3 sequences in the sample, approximately 16% were seen once. Sequenced here: PBMCs, sampled 5 to 6 days after the first yellow fever vaccination. The gene calls are TRBV7-3 and TRBJ2-1; 15 bases align to TRBD2. This sequence was found in a man aged 18 to 29 who received the YFV17D yellow fever vaccine. The CDR3 spells CASSSGTSGGSEQFF. The CDR3 bases are TGTGCCAGCAGCTCCGGGACTAGCGGGGGGAGTGAGCAGTTCTTC.